These 27 T cell receptor beta chains came from one sample sequenced in a study of human T cells and chemical hapten exposure. This sample's time point: patch test 3, about 24 weeks after DPC sensitization. Specified treatment: therapeutic diphenylcyclopropenone sensitization with weekly scalp DPC. From the RACE reads, TCRdb called clonotypes with MiXCR, one entry per CDR3 protein. The sample carries just under 60,000 distinct CDR3 sequences, around 12% recorded once. Sequencing used whole blood, obtained in connection with sensitization to the hapten diphenylcyclopropenone (DPC). These receptors all stem from a man aged 30 to 45 with alopecia areata. Some clones in this sample may be carry-over from other donors' samples.

The rearrangement joins TRBV6-5 to TRBJ1-1; D gene uncertain. The ends were cut back, 5 bases at V and 2 bases at J, with 6 bases in the middle. The CDR3 spans 12 residues. The germline V gene encodes CDR1 MNHEY and CDR2 SVGAGI. For the CDR3, the DNA is TGTGCCAGCAGTAAAAGAAACACTGAAGCTTTCTTT. Translation: CASSKRNTEAFF.

The sample holds many counts of this clonotype. J is TRBJ1-2 and V is TRBV20-1, with D possibly matching TRBD1 (5 bases). This CDR3 is 10 amino acids long. The germline V gene encodes CDR1 DFQATT and CDR2 SNEGSKA (reference sequence). CDR3 DNA: TGCGTGGGGGATAACTATGGCTACACCTTC. Its protein is CVGDNYGYTF.

The sample holds many counts of this clonotype. V is TRBV28 and J is TRBJ2-7, with 8 bases lining up with TRBD2. After removal of 4 bases from V and 4 bases from J, the junction contained 6 bases not matched to a gene. CDR3 length: 14 amino acids. The germline V gene has CDR1 MDHEN and CDR2 SYDVKM. CDR3 bases: TGTGCCAGCAGTTCCCCGGTAGCGGGGTACGAGCAGTACTTC. It encodes CASSSPVAGYEQYF.

The V call is TRBV10-3, the J call TRBJ2-3; unclear D gene. This CDR3 has 14 amino acids. V lost 0 bases and J lost 2, with 6 bases in between. Looked up from germline, CDR1 is ENHRY and CDR2 is SYGVKD. The CDR3 here is CAISESPATDTQYF. The CDR3 DNA reads as TGTGCCATCAGTGAGTCTCCGGCCACAGATACGCAGTATTTT.

This clonotype has at least ten counts. This chain uses TRBV6-2 or TRBV6-3 with TRBJ2-7; D unclear. V lost 4 bases and J lost 3, with 10 bases in between. Germline lookup yields CDR1 MNHEY and CDR2 SVGEGT. The CDR3 covers 13 residues. Written as DNA, the CDR3 is TGTGCCAGCAGTTTAAGCCACAGCTACGAGCAGTACTTC. As protein: CASSLSHSYEQYF.

This clonotype has a handful of counts. The gene calls are TRBV7-6 and TRBJ1-5; D is perhaps TRBD1 (5 bases). The germline CDR1 and CDR2 sequences are SGHVS and FNYEAQ. V lost 5 bases and J lost 1, with 9 bases in between. The CDR3 runs 14 residues. CDR3 protein: CASSRTISNQPQHF. The CDR3 DNA sequence: TGTGCCAGCAGCCGGACAATCAGCAATCAGCCCCAGCATTTT.

This clonotype has ten or more counts. V and J are TRBV6-1 and TRBJ1-5, with D hard to call. CDR3 length equals 12 residues. CDR1 MNHNS and CDR2 SASEGT come from the germline V gene. Between the trimmed V and J ends, which lost 4 bases and 11 bases, there was a span of 12 bases. CDR3 nucleotide sequence: TGTGCCAGCAGTGGTTACAAATTAGCCCAGCATTTT. Its protein is CASSGYKLAQHF.

This clonotype was recorded many times. This chain uses TRBV5-4 with TRBJ1-1; D is ambiguous. V lost 4 bases, J lost 0 bases, and 16 bases lay in between. Germline-derived CDR1 and CDR2 are SGHNT and YYREEE (reference sequence). There are 16 residues in the CDR3. CDR3 region: CASSVTISDMNTEAFF. The DNA of the CDR3 is TGTGCCAGCAGCGTAACGATCAGTGACATGAACACTGAAGCTTTCTTT. The complete variable domain, with remaining parts taken from reference TRBV5-4 and TRBJ1-1, reads ETGVTQSPTHLIKTRGQQVTLRCSSQSGHNTVSWYQQALGQGPQFIFQYYREEENGRGNFPPRFSGLQFPNYSSELNVNALELDDSALYLCASSVTISDMNTEAFFGQGTRLTVV.

This clonotype was detected only a few times. V is TRBV7-2 and J is TRBJ2-7; 13 positions agree with TRBD2. Per the germline V gene, CDR1 is SGHTA and CDR2 is FQGNSA. V gave up 5 bases and J gave up 2 bases; unmatched junction bases: 3. This CDR3 has 15 amino acids. The CDR3 DNA follows: TGTGCCAGCAGCCTGACTAGCGGGGGGACCTACGAGCAGTACTTC. It translates to CASSLTSGGTYEQYF.

This clonotype was seen a few times. The chain uses TRBV7-9 and TRBJ2-7, with 10 nucleotides matching TRBD2. The CDR3 runs 15 residues. Germline-derived CDR1 and CDR2 are SEHNR and FQNEAQ (reference sequence). With V trimmed by 4 bases and J by 0 bases, 3 bases remained unmatched. This chain's CDR3 is CASSSGLASSYEQYF. As DNA, the CDR3 is TGTGCCAGCAGCTCGGGACTAGCGAGCTCCTACGAGCAGTACTTC.

This clonotype was detected only a few times. The chain has TRBV29-1 and TRBJ2-3; D is possibly TRBD1 (6 bases). V lost 3 bases to trimming and J lost 0 bases, with 16 bases between them. From germline, CDR1 is SQVTM and CDR2 ANQGSEA. The CDR3 contains 16 residues. CDR3 loop: CSVEPGQSGSTDTQYF. DNA for the CDR3: TGCAGCGTTGAGCCCGGACAGTCCGGGAGCACAGATACGCAGTATTTT.

This chain's CDR3 is CASSLGQGLVGTEAFF. In DNA form, the CDR3 reads TGTGCCAGCAGTTTAGGACAGGGCTTAGTGGGCACTGAAGCTTTCTTT. The V and J genes are TRBV12-3 or TRBV12-4 and TRBJ1-1, with 7 bases lining up with TRBD1. V shed 1 base and J 4 bases; nucleotides not matched to a gene: 9. The length of the CDR3 is 16 residues.

For the CDR3, the DNA is TGTGCCAGCAGCGTATACCCGTTGGGGGCGCAGTATTTT. Translated: CASSVYPLGAQYF. The rearrangement links TRBV9 to TRBJ2-3; D might be TRBD1 or TRBD2, each matching 5 bases. The V end was cut by 1 base, the J end by 10 bases, with 13 bases between. Germline V lookup: CDR1 SGDLS, CDR2 YYNGEE. This CDR3 comprises 13 residues.

This clonotype turned up a few times. The junction differs from germline at one of its ends, possibly a read error. Here the CDR3 DNA reads TGTGCTAGCAGCTTCCCGGGACAGGTGTCTACCTACGAGCAGTACTTC. Translated: CASSFPGQVSTYEQYF. The V call is TRBV7-7, the J call TRBJ2-7; 8 bases align to TRBD1. CDR1 is SSHAT and CDR2 is FNYEAQ in the germline V gene (reference sequence). The CDR3 extends over 16 amino acids.

This clonotype was seen at least ten times. The chain employs TRBV24-1 and TRBJ1-5; 10 bases line up with TRBD1. V shed 4 bases and J 1 base; nucleotides not matched to a gene: 6. The length of the CDR3 is 17 residues. From germline, CDR1 is KGHDR and CDR2 SFDVKD. DNA for the CDR3: TGTGCCACCAGTGACTCCGGACAGGGGGGAAGCAATCAGCCCCAGCATTTT. Amino acids: CATSDSGQGGSNQPQHF.

The chain has TRBV25-1 and TRBJ1-6; tentatively, D is TRBD1 (5 bases). The CDR3 is 14 residues long. Germline assignment: CDR1 MGHDK and CDR2 SYGVNS. Trimming took off 6 bases at V and 10 bases at J, with 16 bases between the two ends. This CDR3 reads CASRRGPVGSPLHF. CDR3 nucleotide sequence: TGTGCCAGCAGGAGGGGCCCGGTTGGCTCACCCCTCCACTTT.

This clonotype is categorized as medium-sized. V and J are TRBV29-1 and TRBJ2-7; D unclear. Trimming shortened V by 5 bases and J by 2 bases, and 10 bases separated the two germline ends. CDR1 SQVTM and CDR2 ANQGSEA come from the germline V gene. The CDR3 is made up of 12 amino acids. The CDR3 coding sequence is TGCAGCGTTAGTATAGGGACCTACGAGCAGTACTTC. This sequence encodes CSVSIGTYEQYF.

There are a few counts of this clonotype. This chain joins TRBV19 and TRBJ2-3; 11 nucleotides agree with TRBD1. The germline V gene has CDR1 LNHDA and CDR2 SQIVND (reference sequence). J lost 7 bases, V lost 7 bases, and 13 bases had no gene match. The length of the CDR3 is 16 residues. The CDR3 DNA reads TGTGCCAGTAATCATCCCCCCGGACAGGGGGCCTATACGCAGTATTTT. It encodes CASNHPPGQGAYTQYF.

The V and J genes are TRBV18 and TRBJ1-2; 9 nucleotides align to TRBD1. This CDR3 has 15 amino acids. V lost 3 bases to trimming and J lost 4 bases; unmatched junction nucleotides: 6. Germline V gene lookup returns CDR1 KGHSH and CDR2 LQKENI. This CDR3 is CASSPRQGEGYGYTF. CDR3 DNA sequence: TGTGCCAGCTCACCTCGACAGGGGGAAGGCTATGGCTACACCTTC.

This clonotype was seen more than once but under ten times. The chain carries TRBV18 and TRBJ1-2, with 9 bases lining up with TRBD1. CDR3 size: 15 residues. CDR1 and CDR2 (germline): KGHSH, LQKENI. Unmatched junction bases numbered 4, after V lost 2 bases and J lost 3 bases. CDR3: CASSPWDRVYYGYTF. CDR3 nucleotide sequence: TGTGCCAGCTCACCATGGGACAGGGTTTACTATGGCTACACCTTC.

This chain links TRBV25-1 with TRBJ1-3, with 7 bases matching TRBD1. The CDR3 extends over 14 amino acids. Unmatched junction bases numbered 2, after V lost 3 bases and J lost 3 bases. Per the germline V gene, CDR1 is MGHDK and CDR2 is SYGVNS. The CDR3, as DNA: TGTGCCAGCAGTGAGACAGGGTTTGGAAACACCATATATTTT. Amino acids: CASSETGFGNTIYF.

The chain is built from TRBV3-1 and TRBJ2-5; D ambiguous. Germline assignment: CDR1 LGHDT and CDR2 YNNKEL (reference sequence). The CDR3 loop spans 16 amino acids. The V end was cut by 3 bases, the J end by 2 bases, with 16 bases between. DNA of the CDR3: TGTGCCAGCAGCCATCCCACTATGGGCAGTCAAGAGACCCAGTACTTC. Its protein is CASSHPTMGSQETQYF.

In its sample, this clonotype was seen a few times. The V call is TRBV24-1, the J call TRBJ2-3; no clear D gene. CDR1 and CDR2 from the germline V gene are KGHDR and SFDVKD. CDR3 length: 12 amino acids. The V end was cut by 5 bases, the J end by 2 bases, with 4 bases between. CDR3 amino acids: CATSGYTDTQYF. For the CDR3, the DNA is TGTGCCACCAGTGGTTACACAGATACGCAGTATTTT.

This clonotype was seen many times. The chain employs TRBV7-8 and TRBJ2-7; no firm D call. Trimming stripped 4 bases from V and 1 base from J, with 5 bases between. This CDR3 has 12 residues. Germline values: CDR1 SGHVS, CDR2 FQNEAQ. CDR3 protein: CASSSTSYEQYF. The CDR3 DNA reads TGTGCCAGCAGCTCCACTTCCTACGAGCAGTACTTC.

This clonotype was detected only a few times. The rearrangement links TRBV7-2 to TRBJ1-1; no firm D call. CDR1 and CDR2 (germline): SGHTA, FQGNSA. CDR3 length: 12 residues. Deletions cut 6 bases from V and 0 bases from J, with 5 bases between. Here the CDR3 reads CASSFLNTEAFF. CDR3 sequence (DNA): TGTGCCAGCAGTTTCCTGAACACTGAAGCTTTCTTT.

This clonotype was detected many times. This chain uses TRBV4-2 with TRBJ2-7; 7 bases map to TRBD2. The length of the CDR3 is 15 residues. The V and J ends lost 1 base and 4 bases, in that order; junction bases with no gene match: 7. Germline CDR1 is LGHNA and CDR2 is YNFKEQ. The DNA for the CDR3 is TGTGCCAGCAGCCAAGCCGCAGGACTAGGATACGAGCAGTACTTC. This translates into CASSQAAGLGYEQYF.

This clonotype has only a few counts. V and J are TRBV7-7 and TRBJ2-1, with D possibly being TRBD2 (6 bases). Germline V gene lookup returns CDR1 SSHAT and CDR2 FNYEAQ (reference sequence). CDR3 length: 14 residues. V was pared by 2 bases and J by 5 bases, with 10 bases between. This chain's CDR3 is CASSLTPGDNEQFF. The CDR3 DNA reads TGTGCCAGCAGCTTAACGCCGGGGGACAATGAGCAGTTCTTC.